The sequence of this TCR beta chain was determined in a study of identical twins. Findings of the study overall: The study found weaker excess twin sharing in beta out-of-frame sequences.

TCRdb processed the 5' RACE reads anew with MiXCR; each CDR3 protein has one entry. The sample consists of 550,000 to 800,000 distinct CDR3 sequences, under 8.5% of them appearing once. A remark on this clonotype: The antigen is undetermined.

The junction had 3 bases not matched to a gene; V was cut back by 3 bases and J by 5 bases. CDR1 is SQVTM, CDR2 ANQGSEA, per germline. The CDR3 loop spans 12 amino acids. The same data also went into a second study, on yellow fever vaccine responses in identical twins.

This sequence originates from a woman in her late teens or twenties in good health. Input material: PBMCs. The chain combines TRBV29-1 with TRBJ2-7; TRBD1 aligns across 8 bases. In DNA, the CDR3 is TGCAGCGTTGAGGACAGGGAGAACGAGCAGTACTTC. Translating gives CSVEDRENEQYF.